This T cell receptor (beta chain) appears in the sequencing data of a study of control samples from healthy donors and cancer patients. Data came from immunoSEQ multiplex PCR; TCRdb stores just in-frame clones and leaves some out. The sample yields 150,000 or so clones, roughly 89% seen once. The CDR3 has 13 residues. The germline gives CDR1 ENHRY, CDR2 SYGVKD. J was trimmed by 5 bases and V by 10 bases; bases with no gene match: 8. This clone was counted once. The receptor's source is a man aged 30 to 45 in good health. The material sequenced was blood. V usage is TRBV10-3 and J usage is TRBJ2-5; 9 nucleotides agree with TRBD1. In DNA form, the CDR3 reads TGTGCCACCCTAGGACAGGGGAGCGAGACCCAGTACTTC. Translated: CATLGQGSETQYF.